This T cell receptor (beta chain) came from a study of identical twins. This clonotype has a handful of counts. What it binds is not known. Looked up from germline, CDR1 is SGHVS and CDR2 is FNYEAQ. V lost 6 bases, J lost 4 bases, and 6 bases stayed unmatched. The CDR3 loop spans 15 amino acids. General study results and limits: Model-predicted out-of-frame TCR alpha sharing fell below observed values in monozygotic twins. A lower insertion count was a feature of abundant cord blood beta clonotypes, with no such feature in memory repertoires.

Template switching created a universal primer site, and the cDNA included unique molecular identifiers. From the 5' RACE reads, TCRdb called clonotypes with MiXCR, one entry per CDR3 protein. Of hundreds of thousands of distinct CDR3 sequences listed, around 6% are singletons. There were only healthy Caucasians among the donors. Sequenced material: naive T cells sorted from blood. The rearrangement joins TRBV7-6 to TRBJ2-6, with 7 bases fitting TRBD1. The sequence was obtained from a man younger than 35 in good health. As DNA, the CDR3 is TGTGCCAGCAGAAACGACAGGGCCGGGGCCAACGTCCTGACTTTC. This encodes CASRNDRAGANVLTF.